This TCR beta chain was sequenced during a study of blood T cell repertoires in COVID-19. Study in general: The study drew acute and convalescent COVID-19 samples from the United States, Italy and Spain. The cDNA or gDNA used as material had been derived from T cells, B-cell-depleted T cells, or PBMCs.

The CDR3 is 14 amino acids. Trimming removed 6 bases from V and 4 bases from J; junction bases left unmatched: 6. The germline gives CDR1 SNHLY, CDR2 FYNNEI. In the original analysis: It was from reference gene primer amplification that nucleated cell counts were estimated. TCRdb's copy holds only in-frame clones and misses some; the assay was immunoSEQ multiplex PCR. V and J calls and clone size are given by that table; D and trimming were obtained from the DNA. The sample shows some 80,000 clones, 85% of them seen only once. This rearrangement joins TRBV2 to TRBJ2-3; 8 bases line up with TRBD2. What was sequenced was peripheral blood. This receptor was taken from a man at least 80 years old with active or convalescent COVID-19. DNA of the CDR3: TGTGCCAGCAGGCCGGGACTAGAGGCAGATACGCAGTATTTT. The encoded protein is CASRPGLEADTQYF.